This T cell receptor (beta chain) was retrieved from a study of prognosis after radiotherapy for stage I lung cancer. Study summary: Adenocarcinomas accounted for the tumors of twelve patients, and squamous cell carcinomas for those of seven.

There are 13 residues in the CDR3. V was clipped by 7 bases and J by 7 bases, with 14 bases between them. The germline gives CDR1 LNHDA, CDR2 SQIVND (reference sequence). The study, taken as a whole, reports: Tumor-specific reactivity of the expanded TCR clones remained undetermined.

Researchers used two-round multiplex PCR to amplify TCR beta CDR3 starting from genomic DNA. Amplification in first-round PCR relied on primers specific to each TRBV and TRBJ gene. TCRdb re-called the multiplex PCR reads with MiXCR, one entry per CDR3 protein. The table lists tens of thousands of distinct CDR3 sequences, roughly 47% of them singletons. As regards this clonotype: The target antigen is unknown.

Peripheral venous blood was drawn in roughly 5.4-milliliter volumes, with a draw taken at each of two separate time points. The sequence came from a donor aged 50 or older with non-small cell lung cancer. This sequence joins TRBV19 and TRBJ1-5; TRBD1 is a possible D gene (5 bases). The starting material was PBMCs, obtained before or after stereotactic body radiation therapy (not recorded which). This CDR3 reads CASIIGGGQPQHF. DNA of the CDR3: TGTGCCAGTATTATTGGTGGGGGGCAGCCCCAGCATTTT.